The clone carrying this TCR beta chain was counted only a few times. Antigen specificity is unknown. Trimming stripped 1 base from V and 4 bases from J, with 11 bases between. The CDR3 runs to 15 residues. MiXCR, applied by TCRdb to the RT-PCR reads, yields one record per CDR3 protein. The table records about 780,000 distinct CDR3 sequences, 18% of them present only once. The sample originates from a study of response to subunit inactivated influenza vaccine. Findings and caveats of the study: New T cells are recruited in small numbers by each seasonal influenza vaccination, according to the authors' suggestion.

The chain carries TRBV12-3 or TRBV12-4 and TRBJ1-3, with no clear D. The sequence derives from a man between 45 and 60 years old who received an inactivated influenza vaccine. Sequenced material: PBMCs from blood, taken roughly 5 days after vaccination. CDR3 residues: CASSLGAAVGNTIYF. The DNA for the CDR3 is TGTGCCAGCAGTTTAGGCGCAGCCGTCGGAAACACCATATATTTT.